This paragraph reports one T cell receptor beta chain. The antigen is not known. The source of the sample is a study of CD8+CD57+ T cells in acquired aplastic anemia. Study conclusions and caveats: Patients and controls were found to share roughly 31 CD8+ CDR3 sequences.

Selection for sequencing was limited to patients who had shown CD8+CD57+ cell expansion by flow cytometry. Trimming cost V 7 bases and J 4 bases; bases outside gene matches: 6. This CDR3 is built from 14 residues. From germline, CDR1 is KGHDR and CDR2 SFDVKD. TCR beta VDJ and CDR3 profiling used genomic DNA as template. TCRdb fed the reads into MiXCR, producing one record per CDR3 protein. The repertoire holds 150,000 to 200,000 distinct CDR3 sequences, under 55% seen once, with under 1.2% in the top ten. The sequence was collected from a human donor with aplastic anemia. V usage is TRBV24-1 and J usage is TRBJ2-3; 8 bases align to TRBD2. What was sequenced was sorted CD4+, CD8+, or CD8+CD57+ T cells (not recorded which) from PBMCs. CDR3 region: CATRGERESDTQYF. The CDR3 bases are TGTGCCACCAGAGGGGAGCGGGAGTCAGATACGCAGTATTTT.